This paragraph covers one TCR beta chain sequence. What it binds is unknown. This sample is part of a study of cytomegalovirus exposure and HLA in healthy donors. Overall study results and limits: Most of the TCR beta V segments (in an earlier analysis) were productive either about 87% or about 30% of the time. Roughly uniform depth of sequencing across donors was assumed in presence/absence analyses. Reportedly, diagnosis of cytomegalovirus status by the classifier showed high specificity and sensitivity.

The V end was cut by 0 bases, the J end by 6 bases, with 12 bases between. This CDR3 is built from 15 residues. Germline assignment: CDR1 SGDLS and CDR2 YYNGEE. Primers included in the PCR were 60 Vbeta and 13 Jbeta primers. Here immunoSEQ multiplex PCR was the method, and the copy in TCRdb shows in-frame clones only, minus some. This sample yields roughly 190,000 clones, of which around 77% are seen a single time; approximately 2% belongs to the top ten. J is TRBJ2-2 and V is TRBV9, with a weak D call TRBD2 (6 bases). This TCR was sampled from a woman in her 30s in good health and CMV-seropositive. Source material: PBMCs. The CDR3 spells CASSVAVGGAGELFF. The CDR3 nucleotides are TGTGCCAGCAGCGTAGCGGTGGGGGGAGCCGGGGAGCTGTTTTTT.